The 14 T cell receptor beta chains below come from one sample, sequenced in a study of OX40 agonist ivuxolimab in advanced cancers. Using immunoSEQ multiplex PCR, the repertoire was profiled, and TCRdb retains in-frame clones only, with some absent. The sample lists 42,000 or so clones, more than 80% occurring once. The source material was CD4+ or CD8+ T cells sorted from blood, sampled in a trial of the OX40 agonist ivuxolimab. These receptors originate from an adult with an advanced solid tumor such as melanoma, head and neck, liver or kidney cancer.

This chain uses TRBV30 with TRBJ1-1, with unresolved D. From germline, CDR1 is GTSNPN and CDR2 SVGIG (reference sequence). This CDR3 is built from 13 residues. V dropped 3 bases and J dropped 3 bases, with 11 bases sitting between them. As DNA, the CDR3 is TGTGCCTGGAGCGAGAACCGGGACACTGAAGCTTTCTTT. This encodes CAWSENRDTEAFF.

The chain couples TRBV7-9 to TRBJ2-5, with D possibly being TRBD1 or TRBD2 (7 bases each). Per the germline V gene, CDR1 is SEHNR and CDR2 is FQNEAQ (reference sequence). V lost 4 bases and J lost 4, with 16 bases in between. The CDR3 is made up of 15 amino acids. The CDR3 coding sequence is TGTGCCAGCAGCTCTATTACAGGGGAGGGAGAGACCCAGTACTTC. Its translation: CASSSITGEGETQYF. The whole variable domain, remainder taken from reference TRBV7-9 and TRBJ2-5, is DTGVSQNPRHKITKRGQNVTFRCDPISEHNRLYWYRQTLGQGPEFLTYFQNEAQLEKSRLLSDRFSAERPKGSFSTLEIQRTEQGDSAMYLCASSSITGEGETQYFGPGTRLLVL.

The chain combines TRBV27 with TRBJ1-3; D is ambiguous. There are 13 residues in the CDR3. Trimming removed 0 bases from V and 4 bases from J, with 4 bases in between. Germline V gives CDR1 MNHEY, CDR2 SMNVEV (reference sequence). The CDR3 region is CASSLSGGNTIYF. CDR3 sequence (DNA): TGTGCCAGCAGTTTATCGGGCGGAAACACCATATATTTT.

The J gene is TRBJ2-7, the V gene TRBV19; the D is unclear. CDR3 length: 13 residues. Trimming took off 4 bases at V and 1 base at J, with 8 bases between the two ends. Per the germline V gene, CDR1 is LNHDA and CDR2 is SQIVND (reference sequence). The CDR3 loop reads CASSTQVSYEQYF. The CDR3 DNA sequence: TGTGCCAGTAGTACCCAGGTGTCCTACGAGCAGTACTTC.

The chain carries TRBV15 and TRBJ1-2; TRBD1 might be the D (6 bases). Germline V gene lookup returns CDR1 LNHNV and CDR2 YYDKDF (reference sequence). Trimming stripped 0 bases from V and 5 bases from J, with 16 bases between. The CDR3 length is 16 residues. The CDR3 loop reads CATSRDQLGTPYGYTF. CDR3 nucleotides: TGTGCCACCAGCAGAGATCAGCTAGGGACACCTTATGGCTACACCTTC.

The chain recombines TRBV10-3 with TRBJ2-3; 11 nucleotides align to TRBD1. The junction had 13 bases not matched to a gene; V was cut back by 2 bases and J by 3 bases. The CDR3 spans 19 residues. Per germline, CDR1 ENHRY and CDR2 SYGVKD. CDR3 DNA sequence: TGTGCCATCAGTGAGCGTGGAAAGCTGGGACAGGGGGGAACAGATACGCAGTATTTT. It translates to CAISERGKLGQGGTDTQYF.

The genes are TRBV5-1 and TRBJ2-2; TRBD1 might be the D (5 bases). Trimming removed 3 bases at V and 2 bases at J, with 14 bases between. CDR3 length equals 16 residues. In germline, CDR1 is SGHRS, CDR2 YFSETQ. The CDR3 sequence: CASSSLQTDNTGELFF. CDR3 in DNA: TGCGCCAGCAGCTCACTGCAGACAGATAACACCGGGGAGCTGTTTTTT.

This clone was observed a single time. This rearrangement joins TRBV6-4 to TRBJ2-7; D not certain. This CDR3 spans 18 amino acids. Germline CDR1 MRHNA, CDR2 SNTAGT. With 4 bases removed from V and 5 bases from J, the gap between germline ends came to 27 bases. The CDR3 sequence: CASSGTPPSAPHSHEQYF. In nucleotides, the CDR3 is TGTGCCAGCAGTGGCACCCCTCCGTCGGCACCCCATTCCCACGAGCAGTACTTC.

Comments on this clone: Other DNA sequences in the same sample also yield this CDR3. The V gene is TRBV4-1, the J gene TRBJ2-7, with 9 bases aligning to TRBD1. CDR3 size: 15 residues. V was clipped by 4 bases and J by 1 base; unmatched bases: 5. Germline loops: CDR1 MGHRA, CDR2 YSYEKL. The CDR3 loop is CASSPGQGESYEQYF. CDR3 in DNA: TGCGCCAGCAGCCCGGGACAGGGCGAGTCCTACGAGCAGTACTTC.

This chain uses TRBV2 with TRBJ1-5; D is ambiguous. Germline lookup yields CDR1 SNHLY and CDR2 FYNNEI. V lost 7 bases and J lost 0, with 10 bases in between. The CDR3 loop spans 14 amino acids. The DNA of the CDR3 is TGTGCCAGCACCCAGGTTAATAGCAATCAGCCCCAGCATTTT. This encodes CASTQVNSNQPQHF.

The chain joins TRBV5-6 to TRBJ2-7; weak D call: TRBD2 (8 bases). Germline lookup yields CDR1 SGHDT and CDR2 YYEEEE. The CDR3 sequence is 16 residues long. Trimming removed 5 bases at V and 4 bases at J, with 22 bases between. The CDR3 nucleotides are TGTGCCAGCAGGCCTACTTCGGGAGGGGGCTTATACGAGCAGTACTTC. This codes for CASRPTSGGGLYEQYF.

The DNA for the CDR3 is TGTGCCAGCACAGACTTTACTGGAAACACCATATATTTT. Translation gives CASTDFTGNTIYF. The J gene is TRBJ1-3, the V gene TRBV6-5; D ambiguous. Looked up from germline, CDR1 is MNHEY and CDR2 is SVGAGI. The CDR3 covers 13 residues. Trimming stripped 7 bases from V and 2 bases from J, with 9 bases between.

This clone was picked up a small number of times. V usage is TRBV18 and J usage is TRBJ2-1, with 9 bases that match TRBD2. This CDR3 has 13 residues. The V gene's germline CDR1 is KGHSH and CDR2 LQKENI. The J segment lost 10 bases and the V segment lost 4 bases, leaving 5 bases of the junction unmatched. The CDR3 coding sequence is TGTGCCAGCTCACTAGGAGCGGGAGGCGAGCAGTTCTTC. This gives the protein CASSLGAGGEQFF.

CDR3 residues: CASSRKGDGGSSYEQYF. Written as DNA, the CDR3 is TGCGCCAGCAGCCGAAAGGGAGATGGGGGGTCCTCCTACGAGCAGTACTTC. This rearrangement joins TRBV4-1 to TRBJ2-5, with D possibly being TRBD2 (6 bases). The last part of the DNA fits TRBJ2-7 better; the J call may be wrong. The CDR3 loop spans 17 amino acids. Germline V lookup: CDR1 MGHRA, CDR2 YSYEKL.